This section outlines one TCR beta chain sequence together with its context. Its recognized antigen is unknown. A roughly 2.7 ml peripheral blood sample was drawn into PAXgene tubes per donor and stored at -80°C. Without T cell sorting, total RNA was isolated from whole blood using the PAXgene blood miRNA kit on an automated QIAcube. Peripheral blood from monozygotic twin pairs who were concordant or discordant for inflammatory bowel disease underwent deep TCRalpha and TCRbeta repertoire profiling using unique molecular barcoding. For every twin pair, smoking habits were documented, and each individual was categorised as a current, former or never smoker. The source of the sample is a study of monozygotic twins with inflammatory bowel disease (dated by TCRdb to the late 2010s). Some background on the complete study: The complete study included about 30 monozygotic twin pairs: 19 IBD-discordant Danish pairs and nine German pairs, of which four were IBD-concordant and five were IBD-discordant. The search for disease-associated traits relied mainly on comparing, within discordant pairs, IBD patients with their genetically identical healthy co-twins. Each individual had, on average, about 151 000 unique TCRalpha sequences and 181 000 unique TCRbeta sequences available for analysis. What the work shows at the level of the full study, not this receptor alone: No single strong signal or clonotype linked to IBD turned up in the results, so the idea that one exists was not supported. No difference in repertoire similarity was observed between concordant and discordant twins, possibly owing to limited statistical power. Because patients were on differing immunosuppressive treatments, the repertoires may have picked up extra background noise and inter-individual variability. The analysis was unable to tell apart different T cell subtypes. IBD patients shared fewer clonotypes with other individuals than healthy twins did, most markedly in patients showing signs of disease activity. Measured by the inverse Simpson index, TCRbeta repertoire diversity was lower in IBD patients than in their healthy co-twins.

Including the terminal cysteine and phenylalanine, the CDR3 comprises 14 residues. No DNA is recorded. Looking up the germline V gene (reference sequence) yields CDR1 SGHAT and CDR2 FQDESV. Library generation was performed with 5' RACE. For each TCR library, approximately 3,700 ng of total RNA was used. For each sample, cDNA synthesis was carried out in eight separate reactions using SMARTScribe reverse transcriptase. Unique molecular identifiers containing a 6-nucleotide sample barcode were introduced through template switching during cDNA synthesis. TCRalpha and TCRbeta cDNA was amplified by two nested PCRs of approximately 16 and 10 cycles, with bead purification after each PCR. Before amplification, the cDNA was treated with uracil DNA-glycosylase and purified using the QIAquick PCR purification kit. The second PCR was the step at which Illumina TruSeq-compatible adapters and sample-specific barcodes were added. TapeStation and Qubit were used to check library quality and concentration, and approximately 5.4 ng of each library was pooled. The pooled libraries were sequenced with 2 x 100 bp reads and custom sequencing primers on an Illumina HiSeq2500 single-index Rapid Run. The original methods were these. MiGEC version 1.2.6 was used for UMI-based consensus assembly to correct PCR and sequencing errors. V(D)J alignment, clonotype assembly and CDR3 extraction were performed with MiXCR version 2.1.1. To normalise gene usage, clonotype sharing and MAIT/NKT TCR abundance, the top 1000, 10 000 and 20 000 clonotypes in each sample were analysed. After downsampling to 27 000 UMIs, diversity was calculated as the inverse Simpson index using the vegan R package. Paired Mann-Whitney U tests were applied to discordant twin pairs, and Benjamini-Hochberg correction was used for multiple testing. After reprocessing by TCRdb, each CDR3 protein sequence is one entry, and no DNA is given. TCRdb's processing, not the study's, gives the V and J calls here. The sample's own table lists about 140,000 distinct CDR3 sequences. The ten top clones hold 2% to 3% of the sample.

The receptor was derived from a human donor with ulcerative colitis or Crohn's disease, or a healthy co-twin of an affected twin (not recorded which). The sequence joins TRBV11-1 to TRBJ2-2; TCRdb's D call, TRBD1, is unchecked because there is no DNA. The sequenced material came from blood. CDR3 region: CASKGTANTGELFF.